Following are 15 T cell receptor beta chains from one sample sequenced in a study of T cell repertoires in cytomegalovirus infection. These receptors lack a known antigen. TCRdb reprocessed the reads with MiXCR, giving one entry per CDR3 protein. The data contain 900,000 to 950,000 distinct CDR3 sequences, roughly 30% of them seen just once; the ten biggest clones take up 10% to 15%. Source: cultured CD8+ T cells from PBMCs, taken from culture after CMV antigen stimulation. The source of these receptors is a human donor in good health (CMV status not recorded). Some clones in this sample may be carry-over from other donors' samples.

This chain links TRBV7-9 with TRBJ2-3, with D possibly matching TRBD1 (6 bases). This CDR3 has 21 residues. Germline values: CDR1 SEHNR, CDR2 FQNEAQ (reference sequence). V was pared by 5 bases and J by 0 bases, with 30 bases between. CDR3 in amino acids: CASSPLVAEGGKDSSTDTQYF. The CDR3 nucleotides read TGTGCCAGCAGCCCGCTGGTGGCGGAAGGGGGTAAAGACTCTAGCACAGATACGCAGTATTTT.

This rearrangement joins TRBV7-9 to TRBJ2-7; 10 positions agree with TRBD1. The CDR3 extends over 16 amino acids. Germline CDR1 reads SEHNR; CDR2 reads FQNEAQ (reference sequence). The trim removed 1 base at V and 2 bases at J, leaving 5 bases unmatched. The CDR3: CASSLDTDRGTYEQYF. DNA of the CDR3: TGTGCCAGCAGCTTAGATACGGACAGGGGGACCTACGAGCAGTACTTC.

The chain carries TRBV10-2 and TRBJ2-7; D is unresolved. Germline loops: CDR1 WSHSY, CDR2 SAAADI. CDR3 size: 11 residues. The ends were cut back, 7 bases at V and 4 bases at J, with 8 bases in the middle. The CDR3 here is CASMTVYEQYF. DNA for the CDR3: TGCGCCAGCATGACGGTGTACGAGCAGTACTTC.

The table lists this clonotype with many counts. In DNA form, the CDR3 reads TGTGCCAGCAGCTATCAACAGGGCGAAGAGACCCAGTACTTC. Amino acids: CASSYQQGEETQYF. This rearrangement joins TRBV7-6 to TRBJ2-5; possibly TRBD1 for D (6 bases). CDR3 size: 14 residues. Trimming stripped 4 bases from V and 3 bases from J, with 12 bases between. Germline V CDR1 and CDR2: SGHVS, FNYEAQ.

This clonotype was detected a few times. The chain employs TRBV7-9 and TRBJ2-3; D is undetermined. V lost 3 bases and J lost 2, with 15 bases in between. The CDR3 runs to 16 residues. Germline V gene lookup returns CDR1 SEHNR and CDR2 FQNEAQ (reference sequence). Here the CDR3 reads CASSFAVRELTDTQYF. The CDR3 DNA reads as TGTGCCAGCAGCTTTGCCGTTAGGGAACTCACAGATACGCAGTATTTT. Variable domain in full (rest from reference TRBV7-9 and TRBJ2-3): DTGVSQNPRHKITKRGQNVTFRCDPISEHNRLYWYRQTLGQGPEFLTYFQNEAQLEKSRLLSDRFSAERPKGSFSTLEIQRTEQGDSAMYLCASSFAVRELTDTQYFGPGTRLTVL.

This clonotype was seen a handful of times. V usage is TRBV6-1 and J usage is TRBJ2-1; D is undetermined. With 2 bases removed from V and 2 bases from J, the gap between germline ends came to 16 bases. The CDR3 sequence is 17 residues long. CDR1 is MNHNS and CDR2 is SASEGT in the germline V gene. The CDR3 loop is CASSEPVDRMTYNEQFF. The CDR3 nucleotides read TGTGCCAGCAGTGAACCGGTAGACCGAATGACCTACAATGAGCAGTTCTTC.

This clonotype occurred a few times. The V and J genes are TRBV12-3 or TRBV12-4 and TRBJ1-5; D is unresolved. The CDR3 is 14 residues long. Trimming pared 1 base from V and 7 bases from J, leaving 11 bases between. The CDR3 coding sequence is TGTGCCAGCAGTTTAGGATTAGTGGCCCAGCCCCAGCATTTT. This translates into CASSLGLVAQPQHF.

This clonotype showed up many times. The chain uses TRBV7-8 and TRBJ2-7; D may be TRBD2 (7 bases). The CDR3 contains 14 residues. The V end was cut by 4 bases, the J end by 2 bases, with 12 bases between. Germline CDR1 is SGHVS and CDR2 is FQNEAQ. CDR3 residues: CASSSGEGAYEQYF. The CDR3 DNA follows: TGTGCCAGCAGCTCCGGGGAGGGGGCCTACGAGCAGTACTTC.

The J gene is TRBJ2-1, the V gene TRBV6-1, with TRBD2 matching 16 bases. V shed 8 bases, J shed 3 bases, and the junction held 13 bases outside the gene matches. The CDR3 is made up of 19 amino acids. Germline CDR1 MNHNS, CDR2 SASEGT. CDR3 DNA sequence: TGTGCCAGCTACGGGACTAGCGGGGGGGCGGGGACTAACTACAATGAGCAGTTCTTC. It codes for CASYGTSGGAGTNYNEQFF.

The CDR3, as DNA: TGTGCCAGCAGTTCCGGGACAGGGTGGGACGAGCAGTACTTC. Translated, it gives CASSSGTGWDEQYF. The chain uses TRBV2 and TRBJ2-7; 9 bases align to TRBD1. Germline V gene lookup returns CDR1 SNHLY and CDR2 FYNNEI. The ends lost 5 bases at V and 5 bases at J; junction bases unmatched: 7. The CDR3 is 14 residues long.

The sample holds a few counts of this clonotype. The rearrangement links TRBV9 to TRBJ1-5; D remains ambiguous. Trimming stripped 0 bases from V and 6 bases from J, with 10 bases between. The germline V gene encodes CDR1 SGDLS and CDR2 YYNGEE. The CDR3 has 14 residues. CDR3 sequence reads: CASSVGRGGQPQHF. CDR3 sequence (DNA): TGTGCCAGCAGCGTAGGAAGAGGTGGTCAGCCCCAGCATTTT.

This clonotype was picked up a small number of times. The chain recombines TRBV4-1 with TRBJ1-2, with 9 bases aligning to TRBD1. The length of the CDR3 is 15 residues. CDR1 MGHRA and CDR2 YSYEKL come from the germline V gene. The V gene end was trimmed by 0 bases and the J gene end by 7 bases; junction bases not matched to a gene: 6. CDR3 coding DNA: TGCGCCAGCAGCCAAGATTGGACAGGGGCTGGTGGCTACACCTTC. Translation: CASSQDWTGAGGYTF.

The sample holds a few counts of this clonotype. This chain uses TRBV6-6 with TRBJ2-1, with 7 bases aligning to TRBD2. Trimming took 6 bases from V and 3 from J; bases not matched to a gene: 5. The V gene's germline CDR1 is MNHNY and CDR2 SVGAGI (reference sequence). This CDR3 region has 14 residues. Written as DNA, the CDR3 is TGTGCCAGCAGGGGGCTAGCGGTCTACAATGAGCAGTTCTTC. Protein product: CASRGLAVYNEQFF.

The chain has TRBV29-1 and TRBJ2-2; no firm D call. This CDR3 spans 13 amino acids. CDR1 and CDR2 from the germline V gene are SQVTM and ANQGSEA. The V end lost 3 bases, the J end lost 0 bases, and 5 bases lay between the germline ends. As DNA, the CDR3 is TGCAGCGTTGAGGGCTCGAACACCGGGGAGCTGTTTTTT. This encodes CSVEGSNTGELFF.

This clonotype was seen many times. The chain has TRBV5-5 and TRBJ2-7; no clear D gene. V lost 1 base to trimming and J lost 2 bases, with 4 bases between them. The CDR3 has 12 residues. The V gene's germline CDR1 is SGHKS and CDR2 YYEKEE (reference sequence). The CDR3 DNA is TGTGCCAGCAGCTTGTCACCCTACGAGCAGTACGTC. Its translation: CASSLSPYEQYV.